These T cell receptor beta chains were read from a single sample in a study of blood T cell repertoires in COVID-19. Profiled with immunoSEQ multiplex PCR; TCRdb holds only in-frame clones, not every one. The sample records about 40,000 clones, approximately 83% being singletons. The source material was peripheral blood. Receptors originate from a human donor with acute or convalescent COVID-19. The donor label of this sample is uncertain. Both conserved end residues are part of each CDR3. The order of the fields is J gene, D gene, V gene, clone size, CDR3 DNA, CDR3 protein. D genes are given only for firm matches. Not every row has a clone size; where given, it reads once, few, many or a size class.

J: TRBJ1-2
D: .
V: TRBV30
size: .
DNA: TGTGCCTGGAGTGTAAGTGCGGGGCACCTTAACTATGGCTACACCTTC
CDR3: CAWSVSAGHLNYGYTF

J: TRBJ1-5
D: .
V: TRBV5-4
size: .
DNA: TGTGCCAGCAGCTTGGACGGGGAGCCCCAGCATTTT
CDR3: CASSLDGEPQHF

J: TRBJ2-7
D: .
V: TRBV9
size: .
DNA: TGTGCCAGCAGCGTAGGAGATTGGAGCTCCTACGAGCAGTACTTC
CDR3: CASSVGDWSSYEQYF

J: TRBJ2-2
D: .
V: TRBV28
size: .
DNA: TGTGCCAGCAGCTCCCCCGCACAGGGTGCCACCGGGGAGCTGTTTTTT
CDR3: CASSSPAQGATGELFF

J: TRBJ2-2
D: TRBD2
V: TRBV5-4
size: .
DNA: TGTGCCAGCAGCTTGGTTGCGGGGGGGCTTGGCGGGGAGCTGTTTTTT
CDR3: CASSLVAGGLGGELFF

J: TRBJ1-5
D: TRBD1
V: TRBV2
size: .
DNA: TGTGCCAGCATGGGACAGGGGTTTTTGGGCAATCAGCCCCAGCATTTT
CDR3: CASMGQGFLGNQPQHF

J: TRBJ2-4
D: TRBD1
V: TRBV19
size: .
DNA: TGTGCCAGTAGTCCGCCGGGACAGCGAAACATTCAGTACTTC
CDR3: CASSPPGQRNIQYF

J: TRBJ2-3
D: TRBD1
V: TRBV6-2/TRBV6-3
size: .
DNA: TGTGCCAGCAGTCCCTTAGGACAGGGGGACTGGGATACGCAGTATTTT
CDR3: CASSPLGQGDWDTQYF

J: TRBJ2-5
D: TRBD2
V: TRBV9
size: .
DNA: TGTGCCAGCAGCGGGCGTAGACTAGCGGGGGGGCCTGGTGAGACCCAGTACTTC
CDR3: CASSGRRLAGGPGETQYF

J: TRBJ2-7
D: TRBD1
V: TRBV18
size: .
DNA: TGTGCCAGCTCATCCCGGGACAGGGGCCACGAGCAGTACTTC
CDR3: CASSSRDRGHEQYF

J: TRBJ1-4
D: TRBD1
V: TRBV2
size: once
DNA: TGTGCCAGCAGTGCCGACAGGGGGAATGAAAAACTGTTTTTT
CDR3: CASSADRGNEKLFF

J: TRBJ1-5
D: .
V: TRBV28
size: .
DNA: TGTGCCATGAGGCAGGGCTGGGATCAGCCCCAGCATTTT
CDR3: CAMRQGWDQPQHF

J: TRBJ1-2
D: .
V: TRBV4-3
size: once
DNA: TGCGCCAGCAGCCAAGAATCTGGGCCCTCGTTTAACTATGGCTACACCTTC
CDR3: CASSQESGPSFNYGYTF

J: TRBJ2-1
D: .
V: TRBV19
size: .
DNA: TGTGCCAGTCTTTGGGCCAATGAGCAGTTCTTC
CDR3: CASLWANEQFF

J: TRBJ1-2
D: TRBD1
V: TRBV5-6
size: .
DNA: TGTGCCAGCAGCCGGGACAGCTACTATGGCTACACCTTC
CDR3: CASSRDSYYGYTF

J: TRBJ1-5
D: .
V: TRBV2
size: .
DNA: TGTGCCAGCAGTGAACGCGCCACCCTCCAGCCCCAGCATTTT
CDR3: CASSERATLQPQHF